These 17 T cell receptor beta chains came from one sample sequenced in a study of T cell responses to AZD1222 COVID-19 vaccine. Assay used: immunoSEQ multiplex PCR; TCRdb lists only in-frame clones, some missing. The data contain about 120,000 clones, 85% to 90% of them singletons. Sequencing used peripheral blood, obtained on day 0 of AZD1222 vaccination. The source is an adult in good health.

The CDR3 bases are TGTGCCAGCAGCTTGGGGGGACAGCCTGCAACTAATGAAAAACTGTTTTTT. Its protein product is CASSLGGQPATNEKLFF. The chain has TRBV5-4 and TRBJ1-4; 7 nucleotides match TRBD1. The germline gives CDR1 SGHNT, CDR2 YYREEE (reference sequence). Trimming cost V 0 bases and J 0 bases; bases outside gene matches: 5. This CDR3 comprises 17 residues.

With respect to this clone: Other DNA variants within this sample encode the same CDR3. The chain carries TRBV5-4 and TRBJ2-3; tentative D call: TRBD2 (6 bases). The CDR3 length is 13 residues. With 4 bases removed from V and 3 bases from J, the gap between germline ends came to 9 bases. Germline V gene sequence: CDR1 SGHNT, CDR2 YYREEE (reference sequence). The chain's CDR3 is CASSGDFTDTQYF. The CDR3 nucleotides read TGTGCCAGCAGCGGGGACTTTACAGATACGCAGTATTTT.

This clone occurred a few times. The rearrangement joins TRBV28 to TRBJ2-7; TRBD2 might be the D (6 bases). The V gene's germline CDR1 is MDHEN and CDR2 SYDVKM. Between the trimmed V and J ends, which lost 7 bases and 3 bases, there was a span of 16 bases. CDR3 size: 14 residues. The CDR3 loop reads CASNFGTSLYEQYF. CDR3 coding DNA: TGTGCCAGCAATTTCGGGACTTCCCTCTACGAGCAGTACTTC.

Only one count was recorded for this clone. Written as DNA, the CDR3 is TGTGCCACCAGGGAGGCATGGGGGGCTGAGAACACCGGGGAGCTGTTTTTT. This encodes CATREAWGAENTGELFF. The chain links TRBV15 to TRBJ2-2; D is perhaps TRBD1 or TRBD2 (6 bases each). Germline lookup yields CDR1 LNHNV and CDR2 YYDKDF (reference sequence). CDR3 length: 17 residues. V was trimmed by 6 bases and J by 1 base, leaving 18 bases between them.

J is TRBJ2-5 and V is TRBV7-2; 10 bases fit TRBD2. CDR1 SGHTA and CDR2 FQGNSA come from the germline V gene. V lost 3 bases and J lost 2; bases outside the gene matches: 6. The CDR3 consists of 16 residues. The CDR3 DNA reads as TGTGCCAGCAGCTTCCTTAGCGGGAGGACTCAAGAGACCCAGTACTTC. It is translated as CASSFLSGRTQETQYF. Combining the CDR3 with reference TRBV7-2 and TRBJ2-5 gives the whole variable domain GAGVSQSPSNKVTEKGKDVELRCDPISGHTALYWYRQSLGQGLEFLIYFQGNSAPDKSGLPSDRFSAERTGGSVSTLTIQRTQQEDSAVYLCASSFLSGRTQETQYFGPGTRLLVL.

This clone occurred a few times. This rearrangement joins TRBV6-5 to TRBJ2-5, with D perhaps given as TRBD1 or TRBD2 (6 bases each). Germline CDR1 reads MNHEY; CDR2 reads SVGAGI. The V end was cut by 3 bases, the J end by 5 bases, with 19 bases between. The CDR3 sequence is 16 residues long. The CDR3 bases are TGTGCCAGCAGTTATGGGGTAGGGGGAGGCGGGGAGACCCAGTACTTC. It yields the protein CASSYGVGGGGETQYF.

With regard to this clone: Other nucleotide sequences in the sample specify the same CDR3. V usage is TRBV7-2 and J usage is TRBJ1-1, with TRBD1 matching over 7 bases. The CDR3 length is 14 residues. Per the germline V gene, CDR1 is SGHTA and CDR2 is FQGNSA. J gave up 5 bases and V 1 base, and 4 bases lay outside the gene matches. The CDR3 bases are TGTGCCAGCAGCTTAGTGCAGGGGGGGACTGAAGCTTTCTTT. Translating gives CASSLVQGGTEAFF.

This clone showed up just a few times. This chain connects TRBV29-1 to TRBJ2-1, with 10 bases identical to TRBD2. Germline-derived CDR1 and CDR2 are SQVTM and ANQGSEA. V lost 3 bases and J lost 4; bases outside the gene matches: 12. This CDR3 region has 17 residues. DNA for the CDR3: TGCAGCGTTGAGGGGCTAGCGGGAGCCCCGGGTTACAATGAGCAGTTCTTC. Translated, it gives CSVEGLAGAPGYNEQFF.

The V gene is TRBV19, the J gene TRBJ2-1; perhaps TRBD1 as D (6 bases). The CDR3 runs to 14 residues. V lost 5 bases and J 7 bases, leaving 15 bases between the germline ends. CDR1 is LNHDA, CDR2 SQIVND, per germline (reference sequence). CDR3 coding DNA: TGTGCCAGTAGTGGGGGCTCCCTGGGTAATGAGCAGTTCTTC. Its protein product is CASSGGSLGNEQFF.

The CDR3 DNA reads as TGTGCCAGCAGCTTAAACGGAGGACAGCCCCAGCATTTT. This encodes CASSLNGGQPQHF. The chain has TRBV7-3 and TRBJ1-5; D remains unclear. The V end lost 1 base, the J end lost 7 bases, and 8 bases lay between the germline ends. This CDR3 spans 13 amino acids. CDR1 and CDR2 (germline): SGHTA, FQGTGA.

The chain combines TRBV6-5 with TRBJ2-1, with unresolved D. The germline V and J ends were trimmed by 5 bases and 3 bases, with 8 bases remaining between them. There are 13 residues in the CDR3. CDR1 MNHEY and CDR2 SVGAGI come from the germline V gene. The CDR3 DNA is TGTGCCAGCAGTCCGTCCAGCTACAATGAGCAGTTCTTC. Translating it yields CASSPSSYNEQFF.

This chain joins TRBV19 and TRBJ2-7; a possible D gene is TRBD2 (6 bases). There are 15 residues in the CDR3. Germline lookup yields CDR1 LNHDA and CDR2 SQIVND (reference sequence). V was shortened by 5 bases and J by 0 bases, with 14 bases between the two germline ends. The CDR3 nucleotides are TGTGCCAGTAGTGAGCGGGCGCTCACCTCCTACGAGCAGTACTTC. Translating gives CASSERALTSYEQYF.

This clone came up a few times. The CDR3 nucleotides read TGTGCCAGCAGCTTAGCACAGGGGGCCTACAATGAGCAGTTCTTC. Translation gives CASSLAQGAYNEQFF. The chain joins TRBV7-2 to TRBJ2-1, with 8 nucleotides matching TRBD1. There are 15 residues in the CDR3. CDR1 SGHTA and CDR2 FQGNSA come from the germline V gene. J gave up 2 bases and V 0 bases, and 0 bases lay outside the gene matches.

This clone has just a few counts. The chain carries TRBV7-2 and TRBJ2-7; a possible D gene is TRBD2 (5 bases). The V gene's germline CDR1 is SGHTA and CDR2 FQGNSA. There are 19 residues in the CDR3. V was shortened by 0 bases and J by 3 bases, with 24 bases between the two germline ends. CDR3 bases: TGTGCCAGCAGCTTAGCGGAAGGTTTGAGCGGCCAGGCCCACTACGAGCAGTACTTC. Protein sequence: CASSLAEGLSGQAHYEQYF.

The V gene is TRBV7-9, the J gene TRBJ2-7; D may be TRBD2 (6 bases). CDR1 is SEHNR, CDR2 FQNEAQ, per germline (reference sequence). Trimming cost V 2 bases and J 6 bases, with 20 bases left between them. The CDR3 is made up of 16 amino acids. The CDR3 DNA follows: TGTGCCAGCAGCTTAACAGGCGGGATAACAGCGCCCGAGCAGTACTTC. Translated, it gives CASSLTGGITAPEQYF.

V usage is TRBV12-5 and J usage is TRBJ1-1; maybe TRBD1 (6 bases). Germline-derived CDR1 and CDR2 are LGHNT and FRNRAP. V was pared by 0 bases and J by 1 base, with 18 bases between. The CDR3 contains 18 residues. The CDR3 region is CASGLVLGQYVRNTEAFF. The CDR3, as DNA: TGTGCTAGTGGTTTGGTACTTGGACAGTATGTGCGGAACACTGAAGCTTTCTTT.

The gene calls are TRBV2 and TRBJ2-7, with 7 bases fitting TRBD1. The CDR3 sequence is 14 residues long. CDR1 and CDR2 from the germline V gene are SNHLY and FYNNEI. V lost 5 bases to trimming and J lost 1 base; unmatched junction nucleotides: 5. This CDR3 reads CASSFRQGSYEQYF. For the CDR3, the DNA is TGTGCCAGCAGTTTCCGACAGGGATCCTACGAGCAGTACTTC.